This record concerns one T cell receptor beta chain sequence. The data belong to a study of control samples from healthy donors and cancer patients. Here immunoSEQ multiplex PCR was the method, and the copy in TCRdb shows in-frame clones only, minus some. The table records roughly 370,000 clones, around 90% of them present only once. The CDR3 sequence is 14 residues long. Trimming left V 8 bases short and J 4 bases short, with 17 bases between. Germline values: CDR1 MNHEY, CDR2 SVGAGI. The genes are TRBV6-5 and TRBJ1-1, with TRBD1 as a possible D gene (6 bases). The sequencing sample was made of PBMCs. The clonotype comes from a man aged 35-49 years with head and neck cancer. CDR3: CASGVHRALTEAFF. The CDR3 DNA reads TGTGCCAGCGGGGTTCACAGGGCCCTCACTGAAGCTTTCTTT.